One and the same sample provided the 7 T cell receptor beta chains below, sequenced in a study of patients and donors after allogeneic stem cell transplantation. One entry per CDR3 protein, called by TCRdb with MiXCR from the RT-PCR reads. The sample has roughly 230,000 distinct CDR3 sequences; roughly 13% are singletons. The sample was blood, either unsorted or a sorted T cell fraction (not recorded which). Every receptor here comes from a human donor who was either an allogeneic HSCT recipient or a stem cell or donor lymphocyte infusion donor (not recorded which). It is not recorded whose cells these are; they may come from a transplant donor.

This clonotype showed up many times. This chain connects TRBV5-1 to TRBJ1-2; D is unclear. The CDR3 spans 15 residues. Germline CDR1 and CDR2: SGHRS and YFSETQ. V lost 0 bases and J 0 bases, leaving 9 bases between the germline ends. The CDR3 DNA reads TGCGCCAGCAGCTTGGCCGGAGAAACTAACTATGGCTACACCTTC. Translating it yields CASSLAGETNYGYTF.

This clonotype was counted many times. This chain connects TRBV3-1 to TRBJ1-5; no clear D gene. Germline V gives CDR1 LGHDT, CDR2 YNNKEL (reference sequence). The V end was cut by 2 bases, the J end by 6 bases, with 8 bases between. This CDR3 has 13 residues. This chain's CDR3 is CASSQSQRQPQHF. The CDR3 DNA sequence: TGTGCCAGCAGCCAAAGTCAGCGTCAGCCCCAGCATTTT.

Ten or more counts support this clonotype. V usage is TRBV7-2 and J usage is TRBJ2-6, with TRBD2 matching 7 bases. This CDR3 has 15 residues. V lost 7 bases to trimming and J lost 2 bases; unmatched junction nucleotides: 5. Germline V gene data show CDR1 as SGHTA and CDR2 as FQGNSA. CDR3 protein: CASTPSGTGANVLTF. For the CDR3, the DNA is TGTGCCAGCACCCCCAGCGGGACTGGGGCCAACGTCCTGACTTTC.

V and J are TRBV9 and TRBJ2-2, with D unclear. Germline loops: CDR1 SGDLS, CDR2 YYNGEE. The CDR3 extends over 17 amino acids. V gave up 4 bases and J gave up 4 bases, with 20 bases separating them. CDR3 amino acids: CASSPNAQLIATGELFF. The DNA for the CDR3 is TGTGCCAGCAGCCCTAACGCCCAACTGATTGCCACCGGGGAGCTGTTTTTT.

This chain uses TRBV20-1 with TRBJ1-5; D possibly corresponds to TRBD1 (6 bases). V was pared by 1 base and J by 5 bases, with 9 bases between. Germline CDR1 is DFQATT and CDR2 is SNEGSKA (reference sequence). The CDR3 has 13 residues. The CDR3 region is CSARGAGDQPQHF. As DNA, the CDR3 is TGCAGTGCTAGAGGTGCAGGGGATCAGCCCCAGCATTTT.

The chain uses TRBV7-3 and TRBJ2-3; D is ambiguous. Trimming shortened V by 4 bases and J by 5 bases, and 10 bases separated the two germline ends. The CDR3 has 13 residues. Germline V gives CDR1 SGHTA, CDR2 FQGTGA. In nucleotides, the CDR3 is TGTGCCAGCAGCTCCGCACATGGAGATACGCAGTATTTT. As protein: CASSSAHGDTQYF. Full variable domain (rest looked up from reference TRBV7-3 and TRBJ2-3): GAGVSQTPSNKVTEKGKYVELRCDPISGHTALYWYRQSLGQGPEFLIYFQGTGAADDSGLPNDRFFAVRPEGSVSTLKIQRTERGDSAVYLCASSSAHGDTQYFGPGTRLTVL.

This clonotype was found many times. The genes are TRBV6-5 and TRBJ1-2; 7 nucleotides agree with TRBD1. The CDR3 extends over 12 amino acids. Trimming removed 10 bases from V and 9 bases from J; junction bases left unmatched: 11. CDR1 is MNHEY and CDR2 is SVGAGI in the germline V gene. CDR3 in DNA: TGTGCCACCCGACAGGGTATAAGGAGCTACACCTTC. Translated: CATRQGIRSYTF.